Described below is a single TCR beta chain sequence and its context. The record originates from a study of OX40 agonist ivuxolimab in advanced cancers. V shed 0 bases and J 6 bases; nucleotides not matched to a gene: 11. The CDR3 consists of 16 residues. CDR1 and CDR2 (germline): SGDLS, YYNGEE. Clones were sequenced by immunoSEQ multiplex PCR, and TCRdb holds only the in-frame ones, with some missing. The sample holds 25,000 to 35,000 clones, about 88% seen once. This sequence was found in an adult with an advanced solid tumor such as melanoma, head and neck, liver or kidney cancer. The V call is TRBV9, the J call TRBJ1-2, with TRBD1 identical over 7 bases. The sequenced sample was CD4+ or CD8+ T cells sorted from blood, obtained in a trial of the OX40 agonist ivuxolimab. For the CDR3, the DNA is TGTGCCAGCAGCGTAGAAGAGGGGGCAAGTTGGAATGGCTACACCTTC. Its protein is CASSVEEGASWNGYTF.